The TCR beta chain described here comes from a study of cytomegalovirus exposure and HLA in healthy donors. The CDR3 is 16 amino acids. The ends lost 3 bases at V and 1 base at J; junction bases unmatched: 6. Germline V lookup: CDR1 SEHNR, CDR2 FQNEAQ (reference sequence). Notes on the study in general: In presence/absence analyses, roughly uniform sequencing depth across donors was assumed.

Use of 60 Vbeta and 13 Jbeta primers characterized the PCR. TCRdb's table, derived via immunoSEQ multiplex PCR, lists solely in-frame clones and lacks some. The sample carries 85,000 to 100,000 clones, under 65% recorded once. Of note for this clone: Its antigen is as yet unknown.

Sequenced material: PBMCs. This sequence was found in a man in his sixties in good health and CMV-seronegative. The J gene is TRBJ1-2, the V gene TRBV7-9; TRBD1 aligns across 9 bases. The CDR3 nucleotides read TGTGCCAGCAGCTTCGGACAGGGGATTTTTAACTATGGCTACACCTTC. Protein sequence: CASSFGQGIFNYGYTF.